A selection of T cell receptor beta chains follows, all from one sample in a study of blood T cell repertoires in COVID-19. Clones were sequenced by immunoSEQ multiplex PCR, and TCRdb holds only the in-frame ones, with some missing. This repertoire shows 250,000 to 300,000 clones, over 75% found once; its top ten account for less than 6.5%. The specimen was peripheral blood. Receptors were obtained from a man aged 45 to 65 with active or convalescent COVID-19. CDR3s include the opening cysteine and the closing phenylalanine or tryptophan. Fields, in order: clone size, V gene, J gene, D gene, CDR3 protein, CDR3 DNA. The D gene is left open where the match is weak. Clone size is given for some rows only: seen once, a few or many times, or a class if the clone is expanded.

>NA|TRBV5-1|TRBJ1-4|NA
CAKDSFVTNEKLFF
TGCGCCAAGGACAGTTTTGTAACTAATGAAAAACTGTTTTTT
>NA|TRBV5-1|TRBJ2-7|NA
CASSLETGDLYF
TGCGCCAGCAGCTTGGAGACGGGAGACCTGTACTTC
>NA|TRBV6-5|TRBJ2-2|NA
CASRVSGFTGELFF
TGTGCCAGCAGGGTTAGCGGATTCACCGGGGAGCTGTTTTTT
>NA|TRBV5-1|TRBJ2-3|TRBD1
CASSPQGAERDTQYF
TGCGCCAGCAGCCCCCAGGGGGCTGAAAGAGATACGCAGTATTTT
>NA|TRBV27|TRBJ2-7|TRBD2
CASSGRLAGTYEQYF
TGTGCCAGCAGTGGGCGACTAGCGGGGACCTACGAGCAGTACTTC
>NA|TRBV5-4|TRBJ1-3|TRBD1
CASSLVPGGTGNTIYF
TGTGCCAGCAGCTTGGTTCCAGGGGGTACTGGAAACACCATATATTTT
>NA|TRBV2|TRBJ2-7|TRBD1
CASSVGTGYYEQYF
TGTGCCAGCAGCGTCGGGACAGGGTACTACGAGCAGTACTTC
>NA|TRBV5-1|TRBJ1-6|TRBD1
CASSLEGQGQSPLHF
TGCGCCAGCAGCTTGGAGGGACAGGGTCAGTCACCCCTCCACTTT
>NA|TRBV9|TRBJ2-7|TRBD2
CASGGDAFSYEQYF
TGTGCCAGCGGGGGGGATGCGTTCTCCTACGAGCAGTACTTC
>once|TRBV19|TRBJ1-3|TRBD1
CASSVTGTGVRNTIYF
TGTGCCAGTAGTGTAACCGGGACAGGGGTCAGAAACACCATATATTTT
>once|TRBV5-1|TRBJ2-2|TRBD1
CVPLDRASTGELFF
TGCGTTCCTCTGGACAGGGCCTCGACCGGGGAGCTGTTTTTT
>once|TRBV5-4|TRBJ2-1|NA
CASSAGTASRGNEQFF
TGTGCCAGCAGCGCAGGTACGGCTAGTCGGGGCAATGAGCAGTTCTTC
>NA|TRBV2|TRBJ2-1|TRBD2
CASTGLARNEQFF
TGTGCCAGCACGGGACTAGCTAGGAATGAGCAGTTCTTC
>NA|TRBV19|TRBJ1-1|TRBD1
CASSTGQGNTEAFF
TGTGCCAGTAGTACGGGACAGGGGAACACTGAAGCTTTCTTT
>NA|TRBV29-1|TRBJ2-7|TRBD1
CSVEGDRGTYEQYF
TGCAGCGTTGAGGGGGACAGGGGTACCTACGAGCAGTACTTC
>NA|TRBV7-2|TRBJ1-4|TRBD1
CASSLQGTASNEKLFF
TGTGCCAGCAGCTTACAAGGGACAGCTTCTAATGAAAAACTGTTTTTT
>NA|TRBV27|TRBJ2-7|TRBD2
CASSSQTSGRAREQYF
TGTGCCAGCAGTTCCCAGACTAGCGGGAGGGCGAGGGAGCAGTACTTC
>NA|TRBV3-1/TRBV3-2|TRBJ1-1|TRBD1
CASTDRGGTEAFF
TGTGCCAGCACCGACAGGGGGGGCACTGAAGCTTTCTTT
>once|TRBV19|TRBJ2-7|TRBD2
CASSPLGTSGSPYEQYF
TGTGCCAGTAGTCCCCTCGGAACTAGCGGGAGCCCTTACGAGCAGTACTTC
>NA|TRBV6-5|TRBJ1-1|TRBD1
CASRRQGRHTEAFF
TGTGCCAGCAGAAGACAGGGGAGGCACACTGAAGCTTTCTTT
>NA|TRBV30|TRBJ2-2|NA
CAWSPGGPVGELFF
TGTGCCTGGAGCCCCGGAGGGCCGGTCGGGGAGCTGTTTTTT
>NA|TRBV15|TRBJ2-7|TRBD2
CATSRVAGGYYEQYF
TGTGCCACCAGCAGAGTGGCGGGAGGGTATTACGAGCAGTACTTC
>few|TRBV19|TRBJ1-2|NA
CASSILASGQGISNYGYTF
TGTGCCAGTAGTATATTGGCCTCGGGTCAGGGAATATCTAACTATGGCTACACCTTC
>NA|TRBV5-1|TRBJ1-5|TRBD1
CASSLGDREGKQPQHF
TGCGCCAGCAGCTTGGGAGACAGGGAAGGGAAACAGCCCCAGCATTTT
>NA|TRBV6-5|TRBJ1-3|TRBD1
CASTGQGKNTIYF
TGTGCCAGCACAGGACAGGGGAAAAACACCATATATTTT
>once|TRBV4-1|TRBJ2-1|TRBD1
CASSHPSGRGLYNEQFF
TGCGCCAGCAGCCATCCCTCTGGCAGGGGGCTCTACAATGAGCAGTTCTTC
>NA|TRBV27|TRBJ1-6|TRBD1
CASRGTVAGSSPLHF
TGTGCCAGCAGAGGGACAGTAGCTGGTAGTTCACCCCTCCACTTT
>NA|TRBV6-2/TRBV6-3|TRBJ2-1|TRBD2
CASSFSGSPVVEQFF
TGTGCCAGCAGTTTCAGCGGGAGTCCCGTCGTTGAGCAGTTCTTC
>NA|TRBV2|TRBJ1-6|TRBD1
CAIQMVGTGDSPLHF
TGTGCCATCCAGATGGTCGGGACAGGGGATTCACCCCTCCACTTT
>NA|TRBV15|TRBJ1-1|NA
CATSRDSIWEAFF
TGTGCCACCAGCAGAGATAGTATATGGGAAGCTTTCTTT
>NA|TRBV5-1|TRBJ1-5|NA
CASSLGADQPQHF
TGCGCCAGCAGCTTAGGGGCGGATCAGCCCCAGCATTTT
>NA|TRBV7-3|TRBJ2-3|NA
CASSSQTTDTQYF
TGTGCCAGCAGCTCCCAGACTACAGATACGCAGTATTTT
>NA|TRBV12-3/TRBV12-4|TRBJ1-3|NA
CASSLSSGNTIYF
TGTGCCAGCAGTTTATCATCTGGAAACACCATATATTTT
>NA|TRBV3-1/TRBV3-2|TRBJ1-1|NA
CASSPGSTDKAFF
TGTGCCAGCAGCCCCGGGTCGACGGATAAGGCTTTCTTT
>once|TRBV30|TRBJ2-2|TRBD1
CAWSVQGTKGGELFF
TGTGCCTGGAGTGTACAGGGGACAAAAGGCGGGGAGCTGTTTTTT
>NA|TRBV7-3|TRBJ2-1|NA
CASSPGTGSNEQFF
TGTGCCAGCAGCCCCGGGACTGGATCCAATGAGCAGTTCTTC
>NA|TRBV7-2|TRBJ2-2|NA
CASSPEGINTGELFF
TGTGCCAGCAGCCCGGAGGGGATAAACACCGGGGAGCTGTTTTTT
>NA|TRBV5-1|TRBJ2-7|TRBD1
CASSLAGTGPRGEQYF
TGCGCCAGCAGCTTGGCCGGGACAGGGCCCAGGGGTGAGCAGTACTTC
>NA|TRBV18|TRBJ1-2|NA
CASSLELRTANYGYTF
TGTGCCAGCTCACTCGAGTTAAGGACAGCTAACTATGGCTACACCTTC
>NA|TRBV5-6|TRBJ2-7|NA
CASSQGVYEQYF
TGTGCCAGCAGCCAAGGGGTTTACGAGCAGTACTTC
>NA|TRBV5-1|TRBJ1-2|NA
CASGGAFGYGYTF
TGCGCCAGCGGCGGGGCTTTTGGCTATGGCTACACCTTC
>NA|TRBV9|TRBJ2-2|NA
CASSAGEGRDTGELFF
TGTGCCAGCAGCGCAGGGGAAGGAAGAGACACCGGGGAGCTGTTTTTT
>NA|TRBV20-1|TRBJ2-7|NA
CSASRPSSYEQYF
TGCAGTGCTAGTCGCCCTAGCTCCTACGAGCAGTACTTC
>NA|TRBV27|TRBJ2-1|NA
CASRTYRVNEQFF
TGTGCCAGCAGAACCTACAGGGTCAATGAGCAGTTCTTC
>NA|TRBV9|TRBJ2-1|TRBD2
CASSPTSGSVNEQFF
TGTGCCAGCAGCCCTACTAGCGGGAGTGTCAATGAGCAGTTCTTC
>NA|TRBV7-3|TRBJ2-3|NA
CASSFTGGMTDTQYF
TGTGCCAGCAGCTTTACGGGGGGCATGACAGATACGCAGTATTTT
>once|TRBV6-6|TRBJ2-3|TRBD1
CASSQGQAHTDTQYF
TGTGCCAGCAGTCAAGGACAGGCCCACACAGATACGCAGTATTTT
>NA|TRBV6-5|TRBJ1-2|NA
CASEGTNYGYTF
TGTGCCAGCGAGGGCACTAACTATGGCTACACCTTC
>NA|TRBV4-1|TRBJ2-4|NA
CASSTTGNIQYF
TGCGCCAGCAGCACCACAGGAAACATTCAGTACTTC
>once|TRBV5-1|TRBJ2-7|TRBD2
CASSLASSGRNSYEQYF
TGCGCCAGCAGCTTGGCCTCTAGCGGGAGAAACTCCTACGAGCAGTACTTC
>many|TRBV5-1|TRBJ2-2|NA
CASSVTGTSNTGELFF
TGCGCCAGCAGCGTTACCGGGACATCGAACACCGGGGAGCTGTTTTTT
>once|TRBV6-5|TRBJ1-1|TRBD1
CASSYLGKRGLTEAFF
TGTGCCAGCAGCTACCTTGGGAAAAGGGGGCTCACTGAAGCTTTCTTT
>NA|TRBV18|TRBJ2-1|TRBD1
CASSRQGRYNEQFF
TGTGCCAGCTCACGACAGGGAAGATACAATGAGCAGTTCTTC
>NA|TRBV18|TRBJ1-1|NA
CASSSHTGGNTEAFF
TGTGCCAGCTCATCACACACCGGAGGGAACACTGAAGCTTTCTTT
>few|TRBV9|TRBJ2-7|NA
CASSVQGTSYEQYF
TGTGCCAGCAGCGTACAGGGGACATCCTACGAGCAGTACTTC
>NA|TRBV24-1|TRBJ2-7|NA
CATRRDRLSSYEQYF
TGTGCCACCAGGCGCGACAGGCTCAGCTCCTACGAGCAGTACTTC